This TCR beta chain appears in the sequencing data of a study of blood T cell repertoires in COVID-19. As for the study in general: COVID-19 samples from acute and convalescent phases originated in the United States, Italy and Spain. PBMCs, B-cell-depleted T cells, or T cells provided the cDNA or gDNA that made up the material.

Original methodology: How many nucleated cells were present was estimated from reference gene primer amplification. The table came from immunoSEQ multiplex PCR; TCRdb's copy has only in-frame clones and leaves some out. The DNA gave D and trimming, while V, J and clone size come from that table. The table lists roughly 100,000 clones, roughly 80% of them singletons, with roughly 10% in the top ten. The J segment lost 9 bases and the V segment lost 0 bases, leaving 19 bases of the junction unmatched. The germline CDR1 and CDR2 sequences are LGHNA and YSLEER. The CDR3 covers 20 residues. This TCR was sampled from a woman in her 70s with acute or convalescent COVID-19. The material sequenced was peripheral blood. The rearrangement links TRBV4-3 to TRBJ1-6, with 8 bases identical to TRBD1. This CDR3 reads CASSQEEKGGIQGAISPLHF. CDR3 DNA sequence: TGCGCCAGCAGCCAAGAAGAAAAGGGGGGTATTCAGGGGGCGATTTCACCCCTCCACTTT.